These T cell receptor beta chains were read from a single sample in a study of blood T cells in healthy people across ages. From the 5' RACE reads, TCRdb called clonotypes with MiXCR, one entry per CDR3 protein. The sample lists roughly 830,000 distinct CDR3 sequences, less than 80% seen once, with 25% to 30% in the top ten. Sequencing was carried out using blood. Receptors originate from a man under 40 in good health. Both conserved end residues are part of each CDR3. Each record gives: J gene, V gene, D gene, clone size, CDR3 DNA, CDR3 protein. A D gene is named only where the DNA matches it firmly. Not all rows give a size; the values are once, few, many and, for expanded clones, a class.

J gene: TRBJ2-1
V gene: TRBV27
D gene: TRBD1
clone size: .
CDR3 DNA: TGTGCTAGCAGCCGGGACAGGGGGGCCAATGAGCAGTTCTTC
CDR3 protein: CASSRDRGANEQFF

J gene: TRBJ2-7
V gene: TRBV6-6
D gene: .
clone size: .
CDR3 DNA: TGTGCCAGCAGAGAGGTCCTCGCCGGGCTCTACGAGCAGTACTTC
CDR3 protein: CASREVLAGLYEQYF

J gene: TRBJ2-7
V gene: TRBV10-3
D gene: TRBD1
clone size: many
CDR3 DNA: TGTGCCATCAGTGGTACAGGGGGATCCTACGAGCAGTACTTC
CDR3 protein: CAISGTGGSYEQYF

J gene: TRBJ1-6
V gene: TRBV3-1
D gene: .
clone size: .
CDR3 DNA: TGTGCCAGCAGCCAAGAATCCAGCTGGGAATGGGGTTATAATTCACCCCTCCACTTT
CDR3 protein: CASSQESSWEWGYNSPLHF

J gene: TRBJ2-5
V gene: TRBV5-1
D gene: TRBD1
clone size: .
CDR3 DNA: TGCGCCAGCAGCTTGGGTGACAGGGAAGAGACCCAGTACTTC
CDR3 protein: CASSLGDREETQYF

J gene: TRBJ2-7
V gene: TRBV29-1
D gene: TRBD2
clone size: few
CDR3 DNA: TGCAGCGTTGAAGGGGGGACTAGCGGATCCTACGAGCAGTACTTC
CDR3 protein: CSVEGGTSGSYEQYF

J gene: TRBJ2-3
V gene: TRBV7-2
D gene: .
clone size: few
CDR3 DNA: TGTGCCAGCAGCTTAGTAATTATGGGGGCCGGAGATACGCAGTATTTT
CDR3 protein: CASSLVIMGAGDTQYF

J gene: TRBJ1-4
V gene: TRBV10-3
D gene: .
clone size: .
CDR3 DNA: TGTGCCATCAGTGAGAGGGAAGAAAAACTGTTTTTT
CDR3 protein: CAISEREEKLFF

J gene: TRBJ1-5
V gene: TRBV24-1
D gene: TRBD1
clone size: .
CDR3 DNA: TGTGCCACCAGTGACCGCGGGACAGGGGGGAATCAGCCCCAGCATTTT
CDR3 protein: CATSDRGTGGNQPQHF

J gene: TRBJ2-6
V gene: TRBV21-1
D gene: .
clone size: .
CDR3 DNA: TGTGCCAGCAGCAAACTCCCTGGGGCCAACGTCCTGACTTTC
CDR3 protein: CASSKLPGANVLTF

J gene: TRBJ2-1
V gene: TRBV9
D gene: TRBD1
clone size: .
CDR3 DNA: TGTGCCAGCAGCGGACGGACAGGCCACAATGAGCAGTTCTTC
CDR3 protein: CASSGRTGHNEQFF

J gene: TRBJ1-4
V gene: TRBV4-3
D gene: .
clone size: .
CDR3 DNA: TGCGCCAGCAGCCAAGAATATAGGGAAAAACTGTTTTTT
CDR3 protein: CASSQEYREKLFF

J gene: TRBJ2-1
V gene: TRBV2
D gene: .
clone size: .
CDR3 DNA: TGTGCCAGCAGTGAGCAGGGGGGGCACAATGAGCAGTTCTTC
CDR3 protein: CASSEQGGHNEQFF

J gene: TRBJ2-3
V gene: TRBV15
D gene: TRBD1
clone size: .
CDR3 DNA: TGTGCCACCAGCGGGGACAGGGAGAAAGATACGCAGTATTTT
CDR3 protein: CATSGDREKDTQYF

J gene: TRBJ2-3
V gene: TRBV2
D gene: TRBD1
clone size: .
CDR3 DNA: TGTGCCAGCAGGACGGACAGGGTAGGAGATACGCAGTATTTT
CDR3 protein: CASRTDRVGDTQYF

J gene: TRBJ2-6
V gene: TRBV28
D gene: .
clone size: few
CDR3 DNA: TGTGCTTCCGGGGGGACACACTCTGGGGCCAACGTCCTGACTTTC
CDR3 protein: CASGGTHSGANVLTF

J gene: TRBJ1-5
V gene: TRBV12-3/TRBV12-4
D gene: .
clone size: .
CDR3 DNA: TGTGCCAGCAGCACGGGACCGCTCTTGGGCAATCAGCCCCAGCATTTT
CDR3 protein: CASSTGPLLGNQPQHF

J gene: TRBJ2-7
V gene: TRBV7-2
D gene: .
clone size: .
CDR3 DNA: TGTGCCAGCAGCTCCTATGCCGGGTCGTACGAGCAGTACTTC
CDR3 protein: CASSSYAGSYEQYF

J gene: TRBJ2-1
V gene: TRBV4-2
D gene: TRBD2
clone size: .
CDR3 DNA: TGTGCCAGCAGCCAGGATAGCGGGGGGACCAATGAGCAGTTCTTC
CDR3 protein: CASSQDSGGTNEQFF

J gene: TRBJ2-5
V gene: TRBV12-3/TRBV12-4
D gene: .
clone size: .
CDR3 DNA: TGTGCCAGCAGTTTATCCGGACGGGTTCAAGAGACCCAGTACTTC
CDR3 protein: CASSLSGRVQETQYF

J gene: TRBJ2-4
V gene: TRBV7-2
D gene: .
clone size: .
CDR3 DNA: TGTGCCAGCTCCCCGGACAGACGAGGAAACATTCAGTACTTC
CDR3 protein: CASSPDRRGNIQYF

J gene: TRBJ1-5
V gene: TRBV29-1
D gene: TRBD1
clone size: .
CDR3 DNA: TGCAGCGCTTGGACAGGAAGCAATCAGCCCCAGCATTTT
CDR3 protein: CSAWTGSNQPQHF

J gene: TRBJ2-5
V gene: TRBV29-1
D gene: .
clone size: few
CDR3 DNA: TGCAGCGTTGTAATCGGCCAAGAGACCCAGTACTTC
CDR3 protein: CSVVIGQETQYF

J gene: TRBJ2-1
V gene: TRBV7-9
D gene: TRBD1
clone size: .
CDR3 DNA: TGTGCCAGCAGCACTAGAAGGACAGGGACCTACAATGAGCAGTTCTTC
CDR3 protein: CASSTRRTGTYNEQFF

J gene: TRBJ2-3
V gene: TRBV24-1
D gene: .
clone size: .
CDR3 DNA: TGTGCCACCAGTGGAGCAAAAGAAGGTACAGATACGCAGTATTTT
CDR3 protein: CATSGAKEGTDTQYF

J gene: TRBJ2-7
V gene: TRBV6-6
D gene: TRBD1
clone size: .
CDR3 DNA: TGTGCCAGTATAGACAGGGACGGGTCCTACGAGCAGTACTTC
CDR3 protein: CASIDRDGSYEQYF

J gene: TRBJ2-4
V gene: TRBV20-1
D gene: .
clone size: .
CDR3 DNA: TGCAGCTGCCCGGGGGCGGCCAAAAACATTCAGTACTTC
CDR3 protein: CSCPGAAKNIQYF

J gene: TRBJ2-4
V gene: TRBV12-3/TRBV12-4
D gene: TRBD2
clone size: .
CDR3 DNA: TGTGCCAGCAGCGGGAGGGGGGTAAAAAACATTCAGTACTTC
CDR3 protein: CASSGRGVKNIQYF

J gene: TRBJ2-7
V gene: TRBV20-1
D gene: TRBD2
clone size: .
CDR3 DNA: TGCAGTGCTAGAGAACTAGCGGGGGCATACAATGAGCAGTACTTC
CDR3 protein: CSARELAGAYNEQYF

J gene: TRBJ1-5
V gene: TRBV15
D gene: TRBD1
clone size: few
CDR3 DNA: TGTGCCACCAGCAGAGATGGAGGGGGCGAGCGTCAGCCCCAGCATTTT
CDR3 protein: CATSRDGGGERQPQHF

J gene: TRBJ2-5
V gene: TRBV6-5
D gene: .
clone size: .
CDR3 DNA: TGTGCCAGCAGTTACTCCCCAGGGGCCCAAGAGACCCAGTACTTC
CDR3 protein: CASSYSPGAQETQYF

J gene: TRBJ2-1
V gene: TRBV4-3
D gene: .
clone size: few
CDR3 DNA: TGCGCCAGCAGCCGTGCCACAGGGAGCTCCTACAATGAGCAGTTCTTC
CDR3 protein: CASSRATGSSYNEQFF

J gene: TRBJ1-1
V gene: TRBV4-3
D gene: .
clone size: .
CDR3 DNA: TGCGCCAGCAGCCAAGACTGGCGTCCCTTGGGGACTGAAGCTTTCTTT
CDR3 protein: CASSQDWRPLGTEAFF

J gene: TRBJ2-7
V gene: TRBV6-5
D gene: .
clone size: few
CDR3 DNA: TGTGCCAGCAGTTCTGGCAGGGGACGTGAGCAGTACTTC
CDR3 protein: CASSSGRGREQYF

J gene: TRBJ2-7
V gene: TRBV7-8
D gene: .
clone size: few
CDR3 DNA: TGTGCCAGCAGCTTAGCCGGCAGGGAGTACGAGCAGTACTTC
CDR3 protein: CASSLAGREYEQYF

J gene: TRBJ2-4
V gene: TRBV7-2
D gene: .
clone size: .
CDR3 DNA: TGTGCCAGCAGCCCGCCGTCCCTCCCCTACATTCAGTACTTC
CDR3 protein: CASSPPSLPYIQYF